The 23 T cell receptor beta chains given below trace back to one sample, sequenced in a study of cytomegalovirus exposure and HLA in healthy donors. The PCR employed 60 Vbeta primers together with 13 Jbeta primers. Sequenced by immunoSEQ multiplex PCR; TCRdb stores in-frame clones only, minus some. The profile shows roughly 80,000 clones, roughly 81% of them singletons. The sample was PBMCs. These receptor sequences come from a woman younger than 45 in good health and CMV-seronegative.

The rearrangement uses TRBV5-1 and TRBJ2-5; 13 nucleotides line up with TRBD2. Germline loops: CDR1 SGHRS, CDR2 YFSETQ. The CDR3 is made up of 17 amino acids. V gave up 3 bases and J gave up 5 bases; unmatched junction bases: 10. The CDR3 coding sequence is TGCGCCAGCAGCTCCGGACTAGCGGGGGAACCCGGGGAGACCCAGTACTTC. It codes for CASSSGLAGEPGETQYF.

This clone turned up a few times. The chain is built from TRBV4-2 and TRBJ2-5; 9 nucleotides line up with TRBD1. Germline V gives CDR1 LGHNA, CDR2 YNFKEQ. V was clipped by 0 bases and J by 1 base; unmatched bases: 9. This CDR3 has 18 amino acids. CDR3 amino acids: CASSQEGFGTGSQETQYF. For the CDR3, the DNA is TGTGCCAGCAGCCAAGAAGGGTTTGGGACAGGGTCCCAAGAGACCCAGTACTTC.

The V and J genes are TRBV27 and TRBJ2-5; D not certain. The CDR3 has 12 amino acids. With 5 bases removed from V and 5 bases from J, the gap between germline ends came to 9 bases. Germline assignment: CDR1 MNHEY and CDR2 SMNVEV (reference sequence). CDR3 protein: CASSNSPETQYF. CDR3 coding DNA: TGTGCCAGCAGTAACTCTCCGGAGACCCAGTACTTC.

A single count supports this clone. The chain carries TRBV28 and TRBJ2-5; D is uncertain. Germline lookup yields CDR1 MDHEN and CDR2 SYDVKM. The CDR3 length is 9 residues. V lost 8 bases and J lost 8, with 6 bases in between. The CDR3 DNA follows: TGTGCCAGCCACAAAACCCAGTACTTC. Protein product: CASHKTQYF.

The table lists this clone with a few counts. The chain couples TRBV27 to TRBJ2-2, with 10 nucleotides matching TRBD2. The CDR3 covers 16 residues. CDR1 and CDR2 from the germline V gene are MNHEY and SMNVEV (reference sequence). Unmatched junction bases numbered 6, after V lost 4 bases and J lost 4 bases. The CDR3 is CASSWLAGVGTGELFF. Written as DNA, the CDR3 is TGTGCCAGCAGTTGGCTAGCGGGAGTGGGCACCGGGGAGCTGTTTTTT.

The chain carries TRBV10-3 and TRBJ2-2, with 14 bases matching TRBD2. This CDR3 region has 18 residues. J gave up 7 bases and V 2 bases, and 9 bases lay outside the gene matches. The germline CDR1 and CDR2 sequences are ENHRY and SYGVKD. CDR3 in amino acids: CAISEKIPGLAGVGELFF. The CDR3 DNA follows: TGTGCCATCAGTGAGAAAATCCCGGGACTAGCGGGAGTCGGGGAGCTGTTTTTT.

V and J are TRBV4-2 and TRBJ2-3, with a tentative D call TRBD1 (6 bases). Trimming removed 3 bases at V and 1 base at J, with 17 bases between. The CDR3 is 17 amino acids. Germline lookup yields CDR1 LGHNA and CDR2 YNFKEQ. As DNA, the CDR3 is TGTGCCAGCAGCCAGGTACAGGGTGTTTACGGCACAGATACGCAGTATTTT. Translating it yields CASSQVQGVYGTDTQYF.

This clone was detected a few times. The J gene is TRBJ2-7, the V gene TRBV5-1, with a weak D call TRBD2 (5 bases). Germline-derived CDR1 and CDR2 are SGHRS and YFSETQ. Trimming stripped 1 base from V and 0 bases from J, with 8 bases between. The CDR3 has 14 amino acids. The CDR3 here is CASSLQLASYEQYF. CDR3 coding DNA: TGCGCCAGCAGCTTGCAGCTAGCCTCCTACGAGCAGTACTTC.

V and J are TRBV29-1 and TRBJ2-5; 11 positions agree with TRBD2. The CDR3 is 15 amino acids. V was pared by 1 base and J by 4 bases, with 5 bases of the junction left unmatched. Germline lookup yields CDR1 SQVTM and CDR2 ANQGSEA. CDR3 amino acids: CSVEGELAGVETQYF. CDR3 sequence (DNA): TGCAGCGTTGAAGGAGAACTAGCGGGAGTAGAGACCCAGTACTTC.

The chain has TRBV6-4 and TRBJ1-2, with D perhaps TRBD1 (5 bases). The CDR3 is 15 residues long. Germline V gene sequence: CDR1 MRHNA, CDR2 SNTAGT. V dropped 4 bases and J dropped 8 bases, with 20 bases sitting between them. CDR3 in DNA: TGTGCCAGCAGTGGGGTGGAGGGACCCCAAGGCGGCTACACCTTC. It codes for CASSGVEGPQGGYTF.

This rearrangement joins TRBV11-3 to TRBJ1-1; TRBD1 might be the D (5 bases). Germline V CDR1 and CDR2: SGHNT, YENEEA. Trimming left V 0 bases short and J 2 bases short, with 10 bases between. This CDR3 contains 15 residues. The CDR3 nucleotides read TGTGCCAGCAGCTTAGAAGGGACTGGCAACACTGAAGCTTTCTTT. Protein product: CASSLEGTGNTEAFF.

A note on this clone: One end of the junction is discordant with germline, which a read error may explain. This chain connects TRBV7-9 to TRBJ2-1, with 9 bases fitting TRBD2. Per germline, CDR1 SEHNR and CDR2 FQNEAQ (reference sequence). The CDR3 has 16 residues. CDR3 amino acids: CSSSLSSGGLYNEQFF. Here the CDR3 DNA reads TGTTCCAGCAGCTTAAGTAGCGGGGGCCTCTACAATGAGCAGTTCTTC.

This clone was seen just once. The chain carries TRBV6-1 and TRBJ2-2, with a possible D match to TRBD1 (6 bases). CDR3 length equals 17 residues. V lost 4 bases to trimming and J lost 1 base, with 16 bases between them. The germline CDR1 and CDR2 sequences are MNHNS and SASEGT. This CDR3 is CASSAKGAGVNTGELFF. CDR3 DNA sequence: TGTGCCAGCAGTGCGAAAGGGGCAGGGGTGAACACCGGGGAGCTGTTTTTT.

This clone was picked up one time. The CDR3 nucleotides are TGTGCCAGCAGCCAAGCCGTCGGGCTGGGAGACACTGAAGCTTTCTTT. Translation gives CASSQAVGLGDTEAFF. This chain connects TRBV14 to TRBJ1-1; D is uncertain. There are 16 residues in the CDR3. The germline gives CDR1 SGHDN, CDR2 FVKESK. Trimming removed 1 base from V and 3 bases from J, with 15 bases in between.

The chain links TRBV14 to TRBJ2-7; D is possibly TRBD1 (5 bases). Germline V CDR1 and CDR2: SGHDN, FVKESK. Trimming took off 4 bases at V and 1 base at J, with 14 bases between the two ends. The CDR3 totals 15 residues. The CDR3 here is CASSRPRQGSYEQYF. The CDR3 DNA sequence: TGTGCCAGCAGCCGACCGAGGCAGGGTTCCTACGAGCAGTACTTC. The variable domain in full, with the rest retrieved from reference TRBV14 and TRBJ2-7, is EAGVTQFPSHSVIEKGQTVTLRCDPISGHDNLYWYRRVMGKEIKFLLHFVKESKQDESGMPNNRFLAERTGGTYSTLKVQPAELEDSGVYFCASSRPRQGSYEQYFGPGTRLTVT.

The chain uses TRBV28 and TRBJ2-4, with a tentative D call TRBD2 (7 bases). The CDR3 sequence is 16 residues long. Trimming took 2 bases from V and 3 from J, leaving 14 bases between them. From germline, CDR1 is MDHEN and CDR2 SYDVKM. CDR3 residues: CASSLGGAGGKNIQYF. For the CDR3, the DNA is TGTGCCAGCAGTTTAGGGGGGGCCGGTGGCAAAAACATTCAGTACTTC.

The chain employs TRBV5-1 and TRBJ1-1; D unclear. The germline V and J ends were trimmed by 0 bases and 2 bases, with 11 bases remaining between them. CDR1 is SGHRS, CDR2 YFSETQ, per germline. The CDR3 contains 15 residues. The CDR3 nucleotides read TGCGCCAGCAGCTTGGGGTCCGGGATTAACACTGAAGCTTTCTTT. Translating it yields CASSLGSGINTEAFF.

The rearrangement links TRBV19 to TRBJ1-1; perhaps TRBD1 as D (6 bases). Germline V gene lookup returns CDR1 LNHDA and CDR2 SQIVND (reference sequence). V lost 4 bases, J lost 6 bases, and 9 bases lay in between. The CDR3 is made up of 12 amino acids. This CDR3 reads CASSTRTAEAFF. The CDR3 DNA reads as TGTGCCAGTAGTACGCGGACAGCTGAAGCTTTCTTT.

V usage is TRBV5-5 and J usage is TRBJ1-2; weak D call: TRBD1 (5 bases). The CDR3 loop spans 16 amino acids. V lost 4 bases to trimming and J lost 2 bases, with 18 bases between them. Germline V gene data show CDR1 as SGHKS and CDR2 as YYEKEE (reference sequence). This chain's CDR3 is CASSTAIGTNNYGYTF. The CDR3 bases are TGTGCCAGCAGCACAGCGATAGGGACTAACAACTATGGCTACACCTTC.

The chain employs TRBV6-6 and TRBJ2-7; D may be TRBD2 (5 bases). The CDR3 spans 15 residues. The germline CDR1 and CDR2 sequences are MNHNY and SVGAGI (reference sequence). V was trimmed by 7 bases and J by 6 bases, leaving 22 bases between them. The chain's CDR3 is CASTQRGSGGSEQYF. Written as DNA, the CDR3 is TGTGCCAGCACCCAAAGAGGATCCGGAGGCAGCGAGCAGTACTTC.

A single count supports this clone. CDR3 DNA sequence: TGTGCCAGAAGCTTGGACGAGGAAGCTTTCTTT. This codes for CARSLDEEAFF. The genes are TRBV5-3 and TRBJ1-1; D remains unclear. TRBV5-3 qualifies as an ORF whose function is uncertain. The CDR3 runs to 11 residues. Trimming shortened V by 0 bases and J by 8 bases, and 5 bases separated the two germline ends.

V gene TRBV6-5 combines with J gene TRBJ2-7; 11 positions agree with TRBD2. CDR3 size: 14 residues. The trim removed 7 bases at V and 6 bases at J, leaving 8 bases unmatched. Germline V CDR1 and CDR2: MNHEY, SVGAGI. The CDR3 DNA reads TGTGCCAGCACTCTACTAGCGGGAGTATCCGAGCAGTACTTC. The encoded protein is CASTLLAGVSEQYF.

This clone was seen a single time. The J gene is TRBJ2-1, the V gene TRBV18; D unclear. The germline V gene encodes CDR1 KGHSH and CDR2 LQKENI. The CDR3 runs to 15 residues. Trimming stripped 6 bases from V and 0 bases from J, with 12 bases between. In DNA, the CDR3 is TGTGCCAGCTCCCCAGTGACAAGCTCCTACAATGAGCAGTTCTTC. This sequence encodes CASSPVTSSYNEQFF.